This entry is about one T cell receptor (beta chain). Its antigen has not been determined. The cohort consisted of 666 healthy bone marrow donors. All cohort members were sampled while nominally healthy, although unrecorded immune exposures were likely present. The donor was CMV seronegative and belonged to the group of 350 or so seronegative cohort members. Each donor provided a peripheral blood sample, and peripheral blood mononuclear cells were used for TCR beta sequencing. The Qiagen DNeasy Blood Extraction Kit was used to extract genomic DNA from the blood cell samples. Library preparation employed the immunoSEQ multiplex PCR assay. A mixture of 60 forward primers for TCR Vbeta segments and 13 reverse primers for TCR Jbeta segments was used in the multiplex PCR. The CDR3 region of rearranged TCR beta genes was amplified from genomic DNA by a multiplex PCR assay. The Illumina HiSeq System was used to sequence the amplified TCR beta libraries as 87-base-pair reads. For the original study's pipeline: In a later analysis, some 80 million unique TCR beta chains were counted across the 500 to 850 repertoires, and roughly 10 million of these chains were shared by at least two donors. To remove PCR and sequencing errors, raw reads were error-corrected and collapsed into unique sequences using a nearest-neighbor algorithm that merged closely related sequences. CDR3 sequences were aligned to IMGT reference sequences to assign V, D and J gene segments. For a sequence to be retained, at least a six-nucleotide match to both a V gene segment and a J gene segment was required. Rearrangements were called productive when the CDR3 lacked stop codons and stayed in frame with V and J; all others were non-productive. CDR3 was defined according to IMGT convention as the region running from the second conserved V-encoded cysteine to the conserved J-encoded phenylalanine. In an earlier analysis of 500 to 650 of the donors, sequences lacking an unambiguous match to a single V gene segment were excluded. An earlier analysis of some 500 of the donors classified V segments as functional when productive rearrangements were above 56.7% and as segregating when the standard deviation between donors was above 5%. A statistical classification framework was built for diagnosing cytomegalovirus status from the catalog of TCR beta chain sequences. V and J gene assignment, in a later analysis, came from comparing TCR nucleotide sequences with IMGT/GENE-DB human TR gene sequences. The TCRdist pipeline was used in a later analysis to assign CDR3 sequences and most-parsimonious VDJ recombination scenarios. A later analysis defined each TCR beta chain by its CDR3 amino acid sequence plus V-gene family, and excluded reads lacking a unique V-gene family. To address suspected cross-contamination and a sequencing artifact, a later analysis removed a few hundred highly shared, low-generation-probability nucleotide sequences. In a later analysis, a clonal expansion index for each public chain was calculated from normalized within-repertoire ranks of inferred template counts. A later analysis computed generation probabilities with a VDJ recombination model fitted to out-of-frame rearrangements, and checked the results against IGoR. In a later analysis, hypergeometric tests were used to score TCR-TCR, TCR-HLA and TCR-CMV co-occurrence, with a repertoire-size bias correction applied to TCR pairs. To estimate false discovery rates, a later analysis permuted the HLA or CMV assignments 20 times. In a later analysis, co-occurring TCRs were grouped using DBSCAN, with TCRdist sequence similarity added in when clustering inside HLA-allele-positive subsets. Repertoires with fewer than 30,000 or more than 120,000 public chains were left out of co-occurrence clustering, as were about five repertoires with anomalous nucleotide sharing. TCRdb mirrors the immuneACCESS table, restricted to in-frame sequences. Some clones are absent from its copies; in checked studies, under half trace to an unresolved V gene, and the reason for the others is unknown. V and J calls and clone size are those listed in that table; D and trimming were worked out from the DNA. In this sample's table one finds around 150,000 clones. The ten largest clonotypes hold over 1% of the sample.

Trimmed from V: 7 bases; trimmed from J: 3 bases; junction bases lacking a gene match: 10. The CDR3 measures 14 amino acids from cysteine to phenylalanine. Just the 42-base CDR3 DNA is kept, in frame starting at base 1. Based on the germline V gene, the CDR1 and CDR2 sequences are SQVTM and ANQGSEA. The data were obtained in a study of cytomegalovirus exposure and HLA in healthy donors (dated by TCRdb to 2016 to 2017). Study-wide context: In an earlier analysis of under 750 of the donors, under 300 Gb of sequence data and some 120 million unique TCR beta sequences from roughly 200 million T cells were reported. An early release covering roughly 640 HLA-typed donors comprised approximately 300 gigabases of sequencing data and tens of millions of unique TCR sequences. Of the approximately 400 genotyped donors, 65% to 90% fell in the genetic ancestry cluster associated with self-reported Caucasian donors. The aim of the study was to test whether cataloging public T cell receptors could identify signatures of past pathogen exposure. The T cell repertoires of around 670 subjects were profiled by immunosequencing and related to cytomegalovirus serostatus. In addition to the first cohort of 666 subjects, a separate validation cohort of under 150 different subjects was used. To predict cytomegalovirus infection status, the study brought together high-throughput TCR immunosequencing, statistical association of individual TCRs with disease status, and machine learning. To study patterns of TCR occurrence, a later analysis re-analyzed previously published TCR beta repertoires from 600 to 750 donors and added high-resolution HLA genotyping. Rather than drawing on any new phenotypic data, the later analysis identified candidate immune exposures from TCR beta sequences and the way those sequences occurred across donors. An earlier analysis of around 640 of the donors used high-throughput TCR beta sequencing to judge whether each TCR beta V gene segment behaved as functional or pseudogenic. Donor age, sex, ethnicity and CMV serostatus were collected together with the repertoire data. In a later genetic analysis, genome-wide SNP genotypes for about 55% of the roughly 700 donors were used, and that subset was treated as a discovery cohort. Every discovery cohort repertoire had been produced on one sequencing platform. Both class I and class II loci were covered by HLA typing, at four-digit resolution. The number of donors typed differed by locus, with about 629-630 for A, B, C, DRB1 and DQB1, around 500 for DQA1, 600 to 610 for DPA1, and about 450 for DPB1. A handful of DR-DQ haplotypes were handled as single units for association and clustering because linkage in the cohort was strong. Among about 360 genotyped donors of the cohort, an average of around 240,000 unique TCR beta nucleotide sequences were sequenced per donor, around 20% of them non-productive.

Study-wide findings and limitations: A later analysis found that TCR association rates varied across HLA loci, with DRB1 alleles showing the most associated TCRs and HLA-C alleles the fewest. Because counts were too low, 15 to 20 rarely observed V segments, including chromosome 9 orphons, were excluded from the earlier analysis of several hundred of the donors. In an earlier analysis of around 600 of the donors, most TCR beta V segments were observed in productive rearrangements about 87% or about 30% of the time, broadly matching IMGT annotations. In a later analysis, HLA-associated TCR beta chains showed more clonal expansion and lower generation probabilities than non-associated chains that were equally common. In a later analysis, most CMV-associated TCR beta chains were found to appear HLA-restricted, with HLA associations seemingly driven largely by CMV exposure. A group of highly shared sequence variants was considered likely to be a technical artifact of the sequencing pipeline. Several of the top co-occurrence clusters appeared to be linked to parvovirus B19, influenza, CMV and Epstein-Barr virus, according to a later analysis. According to the authors, the approach could potentially be generalized to other disease states and immunological phenotypes. Immune exposure information for the cohort was limited to CMV serostatus. Because HLA typing was missing for some donors at each locus, association tests included only the typed subset. A later analysis associated 15,000 to 20,000 TCR beta sequences with specific HLA alleles at a false discovery rate of 0.05. Sequencing depth was assumed to be roughly uniform across donors in the presence/absence analyses, though that assumption may not hold. In a later genetic analysis, a missense DCLRE1C variant was associated with V-gene and J-gene trimming of TCR beta chains, and the association was replicated in an independent cohort. Cytomegalovirus status was reported to be diagnosed by the classifier with high specificity and sensitivity in both the original and validation cohorts. A further reported finding was that TCR beta sequences accurately predicted the HLA-A and HLA-B alleles for most subjects in the first cohort. When HLA alleles, especially DR and DQ, strongly co-occurred, TCR associations were difficult to assign to individual alleles. A few of the identified cytomegalovirus-associated TCR beta chains were confirmed in vitro to be specific for cytomegalovirus antigens. The study listed 170 or so TCR beta chains as associated with cytomegalovirus. While some public TCRs were present in many individuals, most TCR sequences turned up only very rarely across donors. According to a later genetic analysis, donors in an Asian-associated ancestry cluster had fewer N-insertions in productive TCRs than the approximately 700-donor mean. Correlated functional status among segregating V segments might be attributable to linkage disequilibrium, but an unknown experimental factor could not be ruled out. This cohort had only TCR beta chains sequenced, and the lack of alpha or paired-chain data limited which features could be detected. Some IMGT-functional V segments, including TRBV6-2 and TRBV6-3, could not be told apart with the 87-base-pair reads, so those segments were excluded.

The sample comprised PBMCs. The chain was built from TRBV29-1 and TRBJ2-7; TRBD1 aligns with 9 central bases. This clonotype was sampled from a woman aged 55-70 years in good health and CMV-seronegative. The CDR3 protein is CSANLPTGGYEQYF. The nucleotide sequence is given as TGCAGCGCCAATCTCCCGACAGGGGGCTACGAGCAGTACTTC.